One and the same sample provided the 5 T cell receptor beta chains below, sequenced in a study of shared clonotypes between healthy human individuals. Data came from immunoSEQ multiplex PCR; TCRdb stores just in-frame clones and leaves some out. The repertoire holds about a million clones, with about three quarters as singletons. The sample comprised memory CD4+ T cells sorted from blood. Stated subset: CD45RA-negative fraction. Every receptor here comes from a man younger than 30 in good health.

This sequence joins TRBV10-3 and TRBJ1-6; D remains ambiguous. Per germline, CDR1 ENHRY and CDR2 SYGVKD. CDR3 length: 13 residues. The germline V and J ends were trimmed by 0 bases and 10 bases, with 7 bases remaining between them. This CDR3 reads CAISESAWSPLHF. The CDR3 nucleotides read TGTGCCATCAGTGAGTCGGCCTGGTCACCCCTCCACTTT.

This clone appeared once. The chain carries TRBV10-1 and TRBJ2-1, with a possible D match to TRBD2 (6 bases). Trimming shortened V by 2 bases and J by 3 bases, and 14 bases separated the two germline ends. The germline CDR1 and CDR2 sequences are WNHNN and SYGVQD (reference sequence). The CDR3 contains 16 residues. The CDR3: CASSEGPEGGYNEQFF. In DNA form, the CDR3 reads TGCGCCAGCAGTGAGGGGCCGGAGGGTGGCTACAATGAGCAGTTCTTC.

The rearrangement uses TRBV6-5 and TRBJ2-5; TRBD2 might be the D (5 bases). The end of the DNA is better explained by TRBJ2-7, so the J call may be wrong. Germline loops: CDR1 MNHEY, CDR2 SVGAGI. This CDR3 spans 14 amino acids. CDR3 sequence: CASSVGGSSYEQYF. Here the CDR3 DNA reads TGTGCCAGCAGTGTTGGCGGGTCCTCCTACGAGCAGTACTTC.

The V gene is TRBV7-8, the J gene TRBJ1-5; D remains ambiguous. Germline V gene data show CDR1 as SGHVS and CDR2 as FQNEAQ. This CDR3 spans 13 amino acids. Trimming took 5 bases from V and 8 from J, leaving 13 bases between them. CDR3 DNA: TGTGCCAGCAGCAAAACTGGCCTCGAGCCCCAGCATTTT. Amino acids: CASSKTGLEPQHF.

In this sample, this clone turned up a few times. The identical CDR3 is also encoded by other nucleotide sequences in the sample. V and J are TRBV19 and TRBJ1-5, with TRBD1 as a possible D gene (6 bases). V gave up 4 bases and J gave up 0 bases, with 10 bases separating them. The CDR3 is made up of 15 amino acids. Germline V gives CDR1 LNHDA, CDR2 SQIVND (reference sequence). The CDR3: CASSTPGDSNQPQHF. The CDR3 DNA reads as TGTGCCAGTAGTACCCCAGGGGATAGCAATCAGCCCCAGCATTTT.